Listed here are 9 T cell receptor beta chains from one sample, sequenced in a study of T cells after yellow fever vaccination. TCRdb reprocessed the 5' RACE reads via MiXCR and lists one record per CDR3 protein. The data hold some 600,000 distinct CDR3 sequences, with roughly a sixth observed a single time. The source was PBMCs, collected 4 to 5 days after the first yellow fever vaccination. The receptors were sampled from a man younger than 35 who received the YFV17D yellow fever vaccine.

The rearrangement joins TRBV5-4 to TRBJ2-5; D not resolved. The CDR3 totals 13 residues. V was trimmed by 4 bases and J by 2 bases, leaving 9 bases between them. Germline lookup yields CDR1 SGHNT and CDR2 YYREEE (reference sequence). This CDR3 reads CASSPNFQETQYF. In DNA, the CDR3 is TGTGCCAGCAGCCCTAACTTTCAAGAGACCCAGTACTTC.

This sequence joins TRBV20-1 and TRBJ2-7, with D hard to call. CDR1 and CDR2 (germline): DFQATT, SNEGSKA (reference sequence). The CDR3 runs to 13 residues. V was cut by 0 bases and J by 6 bases, with 12 bases left in between. The CDR3 sequence is CSARDRAVGEQYF. CDR3 nucleotide sequence: TGCAGTGCTAGAGATAGGGCGGTTGGCGAGCAGTACTTC.

This clonotype was counted only a few times. The genes are TRBV20-1 and TRBJ1-2; no clear D. Deletions cut 5 bases from V and 8 bases from J, with 15 bases between. Germline V CDR1 and CDR2: DFQATT, SNEGSKA (reference sequence). This CDR3 has 12 amino acids. In nucleotides, the CDR3 is TGCAGTGCTCACAGTTCGGCTGGAGGCTACACCTTC. Translating it yields CSAHSSAGGYTF.

There are many counts of this clonotype. The chain combines TRBV29-1 with TRBJ2-3, with 8 bases fitting TRBD2. Germline-derived CDR1 and CDR2 are SQVTM and ANQGSEA. J was trimmed by 0 bases and V by 1 base; bases with no gene match: 9. The CDR3 extends over 17 amino acids. Here the CDR3 DNA reads TGCAGCGTTGAAGTCTGGAGCGGGGGCCAAAGCACAGATACGCAGTATTTT. Protein sequence: CSVEVWSGGQSTDTQYF.

The rearrangement links TRBV20-1 to TRBJ2-5; possibly TRBD2 for D (7 bases). Germline values: CDR1 DFQATT, CDR2 SNEGSKA (reference sequence). The CDR3 spans 14 residues. Trimming shortened V by 6 bases and J by 4 bases, and 18 bases separated the two germline ends. CDR3: CSATLTGGPETQYF. The DNA of the CDR3 is TGCAGTGCCACCTTAACGGGGGGCCCAGAGACCCAGTACTTC.

Only a few counts were recorded for this clonotype. CDR3 in DNA: TGTGCCAGCAGTTTACGAGGGCGGGGCACAGATACGCAGTATTTT. This sequence encodes CASSLRGRGTDTQYF. The rearrangement uses TRBV28 and TRBJ2-3, with D maybe TRBD2 (5 bases). Trimming took 2 bases from V and 1 from J, leaving 10 bases between them. The CDR3 consists of 15 residues. Germline V CDR1 and CDR2: MDHEN, SYDVKM.

The chain uses TRBV4-3 and TRBJ2-3; TRBD1 might be the D (6 bases). Germline CDR1 and CDR2: LGHNA and YSLEER. This CDR3 has 15 amino acids. With 0 bases removed from V and 3 bases from J, the gap between germline ends came to 10 bases. CDR3 protein: CASSQDQGGTDTQYF. Written as DNA, the CDR3 is TGCGCCAGCAGCCAAGATCAAGGGGGAACAGATACGCAGTATTTT.

The chain carries TRBV7-9 and TRBJ1-1, with 7 bases that match TRBD1. The CDR3 is 14 amino acids. V shed 3 bases, J shed 11 bases, and the junction held 12 bases outside the gene matches. Germline CDR1 and CDR2: SEHNR and FQNEAQ (reference sequence). The CDR3 is CASSLGGTVVDAFF. The CDR3 nucleotides are TGTGCCAGCAGCTTGGGAGGGACAGTAGTAGATGCTTTCTTT.

The table lists this clonotype with a few counts. This chain joins TRBV28 and TRBJ2-7; either TRBD1 or TRBD2 may supply D (5 bases each). V was cut by 5 bases and J by 2 bases, with 16 bases left in between. The CDR3 has 15 amino acids. Germline lookup yields CDR1 MDHEN and CDR2 SYDVKM. CDR3 sequence (DNA): TGTGCCAGCAGTCCCTCGGGACGGTTGACCTACGAGCAGTACGTC. This encodes CASSPSGRLTYEQYV.